These T cell receptor beta chains were read from a single sample in a study of tumor and adjacent non-tumor tissue in lung cancer. TCRdb re-called the multiplex PCR reads with MiXCR, one entry per CDR3 protein. The sample holds more than 45,000 distinct CDR3 sequences, around two thirds seen once. Sequenced sample: distant non-tumor lung tissue. The receptors derive from a woman aged 55-69 years with non-small cell lung cancer. Each CDR3 is given with its conserved first and last residue. D genes are given only for firm matches. The size entry is marked missing in some rows and otherwise reads once, few, many or a size class.

cdr3_length	d_call	j_call	v_call	clone_size	cdr3_aa	cdr3_nt
12	-	TRBJ1-1	TRBV7-9	-	CANSFDPSQAFF	TGTGCCAATAGCTTTGACCCCTCACAAGCTTTCTTT
18	-	TRBJ2-1	TRBV6-2/TRBV6-3	-	CASSYLPSQGQGINEQFF	TGTGCCAGCAGTTACCTGCCCAGCCAAGGGCAGGGAATAAATGAGCAGTTCTTC
15	-	TRBJ2-5	TRBV28	many	CASSPGGTWEKTQYF	TGTGCCAGCAGTCCGGGTGGAACCTGGGAAAAGACCCAGTACTTC
14	-	TRBJ2-7	TRBV6-1	-	CGSRPGIASYERYF	TGTGGCAGCAGACCCGGGATAGCAAGCTACGAACGGTACTTC
18	TRBD2	TRBJ2-2	TRBV4-3	few	CASRQEISGISNTGELFF	TGCGCCAGCAGGCAAGAAATTAGCGGGATATCGAACACCGGGGAGTTGTTTTTT
16	TRBD1	TRBJ1-6	TRBV5-4	-	CASILAGQGFGSPLHF	TGTGCCAGTATCTTGGCGGGACAGGGTTTTGGTTCACCCCTCCACTTT
15	TRBD2	TRBJ2-1	TRBV4-3	-	CASSPSGRAGDKQFF	TGCGCCAGCAGCCCGAGCGGGAGGGCTGGTGATAAGCAGTTCTTC
14	-	TRBJ1-6	TRBV6-1	-	CANNKIEVNSPLHF	TGTGCCAACAACAAAATCGAGGTTAATTCACCCCTCCACTTT
14	-	TRBJ2-3	TRBV6-6	-	CVSTYGLQGNTQYF	TGTGTCAGCACTTACGGGTTGCAGGGGAATACGCAGTATTTT
13	-	TRBJ1-1	TRBV29-1	-	CSVETEIFTEVFF	TGCAGCGTTGAAACGGAAATTTTCACTGAAGTTTTCTTT
15	-	TRBJ1-1	TRBV12-3/TRBV12-4	once	CASSPNTGGSTKVFF	TGTGCCAGCAGTCCAAATACAGGTGGAAGCACTAAAGTTTTCTTT
15	TRBD2	TRBJ2-5	TRBV5-8	many	CASSGSAGGIETQYF	TGTGCCAGCAGCGGGTCTGCGGGAGGAATAGAGACCCAGTACTTC
12	-	TRBJ2-5	TRBV11-1	many	CANSLERRTQYF	TGCGCCAACAGCTTAGAAAGGAGGACCCAGTACTTC
16	-	TRBJ1-1	TRBV4-3	-	CTSSQDGSGDYTETFF	TGCACCAGCAGCCAAGATGGGAGCGGGGATTACACTGAAACTTTCTTT
14	TRBD1	TRBJ2-5	TRBV6-5	-	CVSSRTGGLKTQYF	TGTGTCAGCAGTCGGACAGGGGGTCTAAAGACACAGTACTTC
14	TRBD1	TRBJ1-4	TRBV6-5	-	CDSSRRGTDEKLFF	TGTGACAGCAGCCGCAGGGGGACTGATGAAAAACTGTTTTTT
13	-	TRBJ1-5	TRBV11-2	once	CANSYHSNRPQHF	TGTGCCAACAGCTATCATAGCAATCGGCCACAGCATTTT
14	-	TRBJ1-5	TRBV29-1	many	CSVAGRGSNQPQHF	TGCAGCGTTGCGGGACGGGGAAGCAATCAGCCCCAGCATTTT
16	-	TRBJ2-3	TRBV6-2/TRBV6-3	-	CASCYGKGGRTDTQYF	TGTGCCAGCTGTTACGGGAAGGGGGGGAGAACAGATACGCAGTATTTT
18	-	TRBJ1-5	TRBV20-1	-	CSAREDLRTWNSYQPQHF	TGCAGTGCTAGAGAAGATCTCAGGACATGGAATAGCTATCAGCCCCAGCATTTT
12	-	TRBJ1-2	TRBV11-2	-	CASSLGPGVFTF	TGTGCCAGCAGCCTAGGTCCGGGAGTCTTCACCTTC
17	-	TRBJ2-1	TRBV11-1	-	CASSRGFTASSYDEQFF	TGTGCCAGCAGTCGGGGCTTCACAGCGAGCTCCTACGATGAGCAGTTCTTC
16	TRBD1	TRBJ1-2	TRBV4-3	many	CASSQGGTGAYYGYTF	TGCGCCAGCAGCCAAGGCGGGACAGGGGCTTACTATGGCTACACCTTC
16	-	TRBJ2-6	TRBV4-3	-	CASSPYSGGGANVLTF	TGCGCCAGCAGCCCATACTCTGGGGGTGGGGCCAACGTCCTGACTTTC
13	-	TRBJ2-7	TRBV6-2/TRBV6-3	once	CASPRATAYEQYF	TGTGCCAGTCCACGCGCGACGGCCTACGAGCAGTACTTC
15	TRBD1	TRBJ1-5	TRBV6-6	-	CASTGPGQGSQPQHF	TGTGCCAGCACTGGTCCAGGACAGGGGAGTCAGCCCCAGCATTTT
18	-	TRBJ1-1	TRBV28	few	CASSFGAPYPVLNTEALF	TGTGCCAGCAGTTTCGGGGCACCCTATCCGGTTTTGAACACTGAAGCTCTCTTT
18	-	TRBJ1-3	TRBV4-1	-	CASSQDRAGSSSGNTIYF	TGTGCTAGCAGCCAAGATCGGGCGGGATCGAGCTCTGGAAACACCATATATTTT